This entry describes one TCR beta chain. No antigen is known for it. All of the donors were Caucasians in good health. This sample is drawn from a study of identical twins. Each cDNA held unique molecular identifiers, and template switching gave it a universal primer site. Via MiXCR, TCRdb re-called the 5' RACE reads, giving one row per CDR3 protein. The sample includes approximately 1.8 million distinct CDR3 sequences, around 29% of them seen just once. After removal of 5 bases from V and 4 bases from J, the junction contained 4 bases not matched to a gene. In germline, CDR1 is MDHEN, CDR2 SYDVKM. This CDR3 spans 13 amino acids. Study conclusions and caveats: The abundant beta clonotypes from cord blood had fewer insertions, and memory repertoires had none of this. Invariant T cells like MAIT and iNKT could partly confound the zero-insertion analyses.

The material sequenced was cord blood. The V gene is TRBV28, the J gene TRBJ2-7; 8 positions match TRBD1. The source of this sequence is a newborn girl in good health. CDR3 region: CASSRTGWYEQYF. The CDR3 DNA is TGTGCCAGCAGTCGGACAGGGTGGTACGAGCAGTACTTC.